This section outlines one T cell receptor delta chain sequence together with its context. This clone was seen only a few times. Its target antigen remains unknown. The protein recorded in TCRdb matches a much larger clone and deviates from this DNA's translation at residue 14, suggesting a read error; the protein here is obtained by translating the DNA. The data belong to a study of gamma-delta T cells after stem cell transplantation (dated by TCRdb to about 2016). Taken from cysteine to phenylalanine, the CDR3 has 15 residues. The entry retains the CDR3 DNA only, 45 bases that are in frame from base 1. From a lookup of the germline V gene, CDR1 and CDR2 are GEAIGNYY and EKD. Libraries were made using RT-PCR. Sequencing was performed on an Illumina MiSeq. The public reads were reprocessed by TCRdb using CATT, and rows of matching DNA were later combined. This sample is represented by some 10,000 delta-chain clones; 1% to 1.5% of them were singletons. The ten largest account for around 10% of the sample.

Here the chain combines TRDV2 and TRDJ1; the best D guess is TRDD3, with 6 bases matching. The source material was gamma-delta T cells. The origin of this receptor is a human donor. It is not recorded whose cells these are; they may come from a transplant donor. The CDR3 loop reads CACDTVGGPTDKLTF. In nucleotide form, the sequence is TGTGCCTGTGACACCGTGGGGGGTCCCACCGATAAACTCACCTTT.